These 29 T cell receptor beta chains share one sample of origin, sequenced in a study of CD8+CD57+ T cells in acquired aplastic anemia. Both TCR beta VDJ combination and CDR3 sequence profiling were carried out. Genomic DNA was the template for this profiling. TCRdb re-called the reads with MiXCR, one entry per CDR3 protein. Of hundreds of thousands of distinct CDR3 sequences in the sample, 55% to 70% are singletons; the top ten hold 4%. What was sequenced was sorted CD4+, CD8+, or CD8+CD57+ T cells (not recorded which) from PBMCs. These receptors all come from a human donor in good health, serving as a control.

The CDR3 loop is CAWRRAGSLNTQYF. The CDR3 coding sequence is TGTGCCTGGAGGAGAGCGGGGAGCCTCAATACGCAGTATTTT. V gene TRBV30 combines with J gene TRBJ2-3, with TRBD2 identical over 7 bases. Germline loops: CDR1 GTSNPN, CDR2 SVGIG (reference sequence). V lost 3 bases and J lost 7; bases outside the gene matches: 10. The CDR3 runs to 14 residues.

This clonotype was seen at least ten times. V gene TRBV5-1 combines with J gene TRBJ2-3; 8 nucleotides match TRBD1. The CDR3 covers 18 residues. The germline gives CDR1 SGHRS, CDR2 YFSETQ. The V and J ends lost 0 bases and 0 bases, in that order; junction bases with no gene match: 9. This CDR3 reads CASSLGLQGVTSTDTQYF. Written as DNA, the CDR3 is TGCGCCAGCAGCTTGGGATTACAGGGGGTCACTAGCACAGATACGCAGTATTTT.

This clonotype was counted many times. This chain connects TRBV10-1 to TRBJ1-4, with a tentative D call TRBD1 (5 bases). The CDR3 contains 17 residues. Germline CDR1 reads WNHNN; CDR2 reads SYGVQD (reference sequence). The V end was cut by 4 bases, the J end by 0 bases, with 15 bases between. The chain's CDR3 is CASSAQGTAATNEKLFF. The CDR3, as DNA: TGCGCCAGCAGTGCTCAAGGGACCGCGGCAACTAATGAAAAACTGTTTTTT.

The V and J genes are TRBV7-2 and TRBJ2-3, with D possibly TRBD1 on 5 matching bases. V was trimmed by 7 bases and J by 15 bases, leaving 29 bases between them. The CDR3 length is 15 residues. Germline lookup yields CDR1 SGHTA and CDR2 FQGNSA. CDR3 in amino acids: CASTDSGTNQPQHYF. In DNA, the CDR3 is TGTGCCAGCACCGACAGTGGAACCAATCAGCCCCAGCATTATTTT.

This clonotype appeared a few times. No conserved phenylalanine or tryptophan ends this CDR3, so it is likely a read error. J is TRBJ1-1 and V is TRBV10-3; D is unresolved. The CDR3 consists of 16 residues. Germline V gene sequence: CDR1 ENHRY, CDR2 SYGVKD. The CDR3 DNA sequence: TGTGCCAGCAGTTCCCTCCAGTTATTGACGAACACTGAAGCTTTCTCT. Encoded protein: CASSSLQLLTNTEAFS.

In this sample, this clonotype turned up a few times. A much larger clone lies a single base off, so this may be a read error. The genes are TRBV5-1 and TRBJ2-5; D gene unclear. This CDR3 has 14 amino acids. Germline CDR1 reads SGHRS; CDR2 reads YFSETQ. The CDR3 bases are TGCGCCGGCAGCTTCCAGGTCAGCCAAGAGACCCAGTACTTC. Translating it yields CAGSFQVSQETQYF. Combining the CDR3 with reference TRBV5-1 and TRBJ2-5 gives the whole variable domain KAGVTQTPRYLIKTRGQQVTLSCSPISGHRSVSWYQQTPGQGLQFLFEYFSETQRNKGNFPGRFSGRQFSNSRSEMNVSTLELGDSALYLCAGSFQVSQETQYFGPGTRLLVL.

In this sample, this clonotype turned up many times. This sequence joins TRBV3-1 and TRBJ2-1, with 7 bases lining up with TRBD2. Germline V gives CDR1 LGHDT, CDR2 YNNKEL (reference sequence). The CDR3 is made up of 15 amino acids. Trimming took 0 bases from V and 9 from J; bases not matched to a gene: 8. In DNA form, the CDR3 reads TGTGCCAGCAGCCAAGAGTGGCGGGGGAATGTTGAGCAGTTCTTC. This sequence encodes CASSQEWRGNVEQFF.

The V and J genes are TRBV2 and TRBJ2-1; D is tentatively TRBD1 or TRBD2 (5 bases each). This CDR3 spans 16 amino acids. Looked up from germline, CDR1 is SNHLY and CDR2 is FYNNEI. V lost 10 bases and J 8 bases, leaving 27 bases between the germline ends. The CDR3 region is CAISDQGRRGSDEQFF. Written as DNA, the CDR3 is TGTGCCATCAGCGATCAGGGACGACGGGGCTCGGATGAGCAGTTCTTC.

At least ten counts were recorded for this clonotype. V gene TRBV9 combines with J gene TRBJ1-1, with a tentative D call TRBD1 (5 bases). Trimming took 1 base from V and 3 from J, leaving 13 bases between them. CDR1 and CDR2 from the germline V gene are SGDLS and YYNGEE. The CDR3 runs to 15 residues. The CDR3 bases are TGTGCCAGCAGCGTACGGGGCGGGGGTGACACTGAAGCTTTCTTT. As protein: CASSVRGGGDTEAFF.

This clonotype has a count of ten or more. V is TRBV3-1 and J is TRBJ2-1; D might be TRBD2 (5 bases). The CDR3 length is 12 residues. V gave up 4 bases and J gave up 10 bases, with 11 bases separating them. The germline V gene has CDR1 LGHDT and CDR2 YNNKEL (reference sequence). CDR3 nucleotides: TGTGCCAGCAGCCTAGGATCGGGGGAGCAGTTCTTC. Its protein is CASSLGSGEQFF.

V usage is TRBV20-1 and J usage is TRBJ1-6; D possibly corresponds to TRBD1 (6 bases). CDR3 length: 17 residues. Germline V gene data show CDR1 as DFQATT and CDR2 as SNEGSKA (reference sequence). Trimming removed 2 bases at V and 10 bases at J, with 24 bases between. CDR3 coding DNA: TGCAGTGCTAGACCCGGGACGCCAGTGGGGGCCAAATCACCCCTCCACTTT. It translates to CSARPGTPVGAKSPLHF.

V gene TRBV11-1 combines with J gene TRBJ1-1; D not resolved. Trimming removed 6 bases from V and 9 bases from J, with 17 bases in between. This CDR3 contains 13 residues. Germline CDR1 and CDR2: SGHAT and FQDESV (reference sequence). CDR3 nucleotide sequence: TGTGCCAGCAGGATCATGTCCCAAGGGAAAGCTTTCTTT. It is translated as CASRIMSQGKAFF.

The J gene is TRBJ2-7, the V gene TRBV7-8, with no clear D. The germline gives CDR1 SGHVS, CDR2 FQNEAQ. This CDR3 region has 15 residues. V shed 5 bases and J shed 8 bases, with 22 bases lying between them. CDR3 in DNA: TGTGCCAGCAGCCCCGGGTCCCACACAGCCACCCAGCAGTACTTC. Its protein product is CASSPGSHTATQQYF. Drawing the rest from reference TRBV7-8 and TRBJ2-7, the complete variable domain is GAGVSQSPRYKVAKRGQDVALRCDPISGHVSLFWYQQALGQGPEFLTYFQNEAQLDKSGLPSDRFFAERPEGSVSTLKIQRTQQEDSAVYLCASSPGSHTATQQYFGPGTRLTVT.

This chain joins TRBV2 and TRBJ2-5, with TRBD2 matching 7 bases. The CDR3 is 18 amino acids. The J segment lost 5 bases and the V segment lost 3 bases, leaving 18 bases of the junction unmatched. Germline loops: CDR1 SNHLY, CDR2 FYNNEI. The CDR3 here is CASSDARMTSRAAETQYF. The DNA for the CDR3 is TGTGCCAGCAGTGATGCGAGAATGACTAGCAGGGCGGCTGAGACCCAGTACTTC. Using reference TRBV2 and TRBJ2-5 for the parts outside the CDR3, the full variable domain is EPEVTQTPSHQVTQMGQEVILRCVPISNHLYFYWYRQILGQKVEFLVSFYNNEISEKSEIFDDQFSVERPDGSNFTLKIRSTKLEDSAMYFCASSDARMTSRAAETQYFGPGTRLLVL.

A remark on this clonotype: The missing conserved phenylalanine or tryptophan at the end of this CDR3 makes a read error likely. The chain employs TRBV20-1 and TRBJ1-1; D remains ambiguous. Trimming left V 1 base short and J 0 bases short, with 15 bases between. This CDR3 contains 16 residues. Germline V gives CDR1 DFQATT, CDR2 SNEGSKA (reference sequence). The CDR3 region has the DNA TGCAGTGCTAGAGGTGTATTTGGTACTTTGAACACTGAAGCTTTCTTG. It encodes CSARGVFGTLNTEAFL.

The CDR3 spells CASVADRLNTEAFF. The DNA for the CDR3 is TGTGCCAGCGTGGCGGACAGGCTGAACACTGAAGCTTTCTTT. V gene TRBV18 combines with J gene TRBJ1-1; 7 nucleotides match TRBD1. CDR1 is KGHSH and CDR2 is LQKENI in the germline V gene. The CDR3 covers 14 residues. Trimming removed 8 bases from V and 0 bases from J; junction bases left unmatched: 6. Based on the CDR3 plus reference TRBV18 and TRBJ1-1, the full variable domain is NAGVMQNPRHLVRRRGQEARLRCSPMKGHSHVYWYRQLPEEGLKFMVYLQKENIIDESGMPKERFSAEFPKEGPSILRIQQVVRGDSAAYFCASVADRLNTEAFFGQGTRLTVV.

This clonotype was detected ten times or more. This chain uses TRBV3-2 with TRBJ2-3; the table's D gene call, TRBD1, was not cross checked with the DNA. TRBV3-2 is recorded as a pseudogene. CDR3 length equals 18 residues. CDR3 amino acids: CASSPDRELSHGTDTQYF. CDR3 DNA sequence: TGTGCCAGCAGCCCTGACAGGGAGCTAAGCCACGGCACAGATACGCAGTATTTT.

Points on this clonotype: An end of the junction does not agree with germline; a read error may underlie this. V gene TRBV7-2 combines with J gene TRBJ1-4; no clear D gene. Germline CDR1 and CDR2: SGHTA and FQGNSA. This CDR3 region has 13 residues. The CDR3: CASSLAPTLKLFF. CDR3 DNA sequence: TGTGCCAGCAGCTTAGCACCCACGCTAAAACTGTTCTTT.

This sequence joins TRBV7-2 and TRBJ2-1; TRBD2 matches at 14 bases. Germline-derived CDR1 and CDR2 are SGHTA and FQGNSA. J was trimmed by 5 bases and V by 7 bases; bases with no gene match: 4. The CDR3 is made up of 15 amino acids. CDR3 DNA: TGTGCCAGCACCTCGACTAGCGGGGGGGACAATGAGCAGTTCTTC. The encoded protein is CASTSTSGGDNEQFF.

This clonotype was observed at least ten times. The V and J genes are TRBV13 and TRBJ2-7, with D unresolved. V was pared by 2 bases and J by 5 bases, with 13 bases between. CDR3 size: 14 residues. Looked up from germline, CDR1 is PRHDT and CDR2 is FYEKMQ (reference sequence). The CDR3 DNA follows: TGTGCCAGCAGCTTACTTCCTAGGATCCACGAGCAGTACTTC. Amino acid sequence: CASSLLPRIHEQYF.

Of note for this clonotype: The DNA is omitted, as the CDR3 cannot be located on it reliably, and the CDR3 follows TCRdb's listing. This chain connects TRBV7-9 to TRBJ1-2. The CDR3 comprises 14 residues, both ends counted. Germline loops: CDR1 SEHNR, CDR2 FQNEAQ (reference sequence). CDR3 protein: CASSLVGEGADTQF.

Points on this clonotype: A junction boundary mismatches the germline segment, possibly from a read error. J is TRBJ2-5 and V is TRBV7-2; D may be TRBD1 (7 bases). Germline loops: CDR1 SGHTA, CDR2 FQGNSA. This CDR3 region has 14 residues. The DNA of the CDR3 is TGTGCCAGCAGCTTAGGGAGGGGTGGGACAGATACGCAGTTC. Translating it yields CASSLGRGGTDTQF.

This clonotype was observed a few times. This may be a read error, as it is one base from a much larger clone. It is likely a read error, because the conserved phenylalanine at the end of the CDR3 is missing. V is TRBV7-2 and J is TRBJ1-4; D might be TRBD1 (6 bases). Trimming pared 1 base from V and 8 bases from J, leaving 14 bases between. Germline CDR1 SGHTA, CDR2 FQGNSA. This CDR3 contains 15 residues. The CDR3 protein is CASSLGFQGREKLFL. For the CDR3, the DNA is TGTGCCAGCAGCTTAGGTTTCCAGGGGCGGGAAAAACTGTTTCTT.

For this clonotype: An end of the junction differs from the germline gene, which may be a read error. The V and J genes are TRBV7-2 and TRBJ1-5, with D hard to call. The CDR3 extends over 16 amino acids. Germline lookup yields CDR1 SGHTA and CDR2 FQGNSA. The CDR3 DNA follows: TGTGCCAGCAGCTTATTCCGCCTGGGCGACAACCAGCACCAGCATTTT. This gives the protein CASSLFRLGDNQHQHF.

A note on this clonotype: At one boundary the junction diverges from the germline segment, which might be a read error. The chain is built from TRBV7-3 and TRBJ2-1; 7 bases are a match to TRBD1. The CDR3 is made up of 11 amino acids. Per the germline V gene, CDR1 is SGHTA and CDR2 is FQGTGA. CDR3 sequence (DNA): TGTGCCAGCAGCCGGGACAGCGTGGAGTCCTTC. Its protein is CASSRDSVESF.

V and J are TRBV6-1 and TRBJ2-7; D is undetermined. V lost 5 bases and J 3 bases, leaving 14 bases between the germline ends. CDR1 is MNHNS, CDR2 SASEGT, per germline. The length of the CDR3 is 14 residues. CDR3 DNA: TGTGCCAGCAGTTTTCCAACGCCCGGCTACGAGCAGTACTTC. Its translation: CASSFPTPGYEQYF.

The chain couples TRBV20-1 to TRBJ1-2; D ambiguous. Germline assignment: CDR1 DFQATT and CDR2 SNEGSKA (reference sequence). V shed 3 bases and J shed 8 bases, with 13 bases lying between them. CDR3 size: 12 residues. In DNA form, the CDR3 reads TGCAGTGCTAGGGCGACGTCCCTCGGCTACACCTTC. The encoded protein is CSARATSLGYTF.

V and J are TRBV7-3 and TRBJ2-7; D may match TRBD1 or TRBD2 (5 bases each). The CDR3 spans 15 residues. Trimming took off 2 bases at V and 9 bases at J, with 20 bases between the two ends. Germline V gene sequence: CDR1 SGHTA, CDR2 FQGTGA. Written as DNA, the CDR3 is TGTGCCAGCAGCTTAGCCCCCTGGGGGATGACGGGGCAGTACTTC. Residues: CASSLAPWGMTGQYF.

The chain recombines TRBV6-2 or TRBV6-3 with TRBJ1-2; 7 nucleotides line up with TRBD1. J lost 0 bases, V lost 5 bases, and 9 bases had no gene match. Germline CDR1 reads MNHEY; CDR2 reads SVGEGT. The CDR3 is 16 amino acids. CDR3 loop: CASSRQGLRANYGYTF. CDR3 in DNA: TGTGCCAGCAGTCGACAGGGACTCCGAGCTAACTATGGCTACACCTTC.